The next 5 T cell receptor beta chains were all read from a single sample in a study of blood T cell repertoires in COVID-19. Only in-frame clones appear in the TCRdb table, and some are missing; sequencing was by immunoSEQ multiplex PCR. This table holds a few hundred thousand clones, about nine tenths found once. Sequenced: PBMCs or T cells enriched from blood (not recorded which). The receptor source for this set is a woman aged 40 to 49 with acute COVID-19.

Written as DNA, the CDR3 is TGTGCCAGCTCACCACCGCCCGCGGGCACTGAAGCTTTCTTT. Encoded protein: CASSPPPAGTEAFF. The chain recombines TRBV18 with TRBJ1-1; D unclear. Germline V CDR1 and CDR2: KGHSH, LQKENI. Trimming pared 0 bases from V and 4 bases from J, leaving 9 bases between. The CDR3 length is 14 residues.

This clone was seen only a few times. CDR3 region: CATKQGITEAFF. Written as DNA, the CDR3 is TGTGCCACGAAACAGGGTATAACTGAAGCTTTCTTT. This chain connects TRBV6-5 to TRBJ1-1, with a possible D match to TRBD1 (6 bases). The ends were cut back, 10 bases at V and 5 bases at J, with 14 bases in the middle. Germline V gene sequence: CDR1 MNHEY, CDR2 SVGAGI. The CDR3 loop spans 12 amino acids.

The V and J genes are TRBV11-3 and TRBJ2-2; 8 nucleotides agree with TRBD1. Germline values: CDR1 SGHNT, CDR2 YENEEA. The CDR3 totals 15 residues. The V and J ends lost 1 base and 4 bases, in that order; junction bases with no gene match: 2. The CDR3 coding sequence is TGTGCCAGCAGCTTAGTAGACAGGGGCACCGGGGAGCTGTTTTTT. Its protein product is CASSLVDRGTGELFF.

This clone appeared a single time. The chain couples TRBV10-2 to TRBJ1-2; no clear D. Trimming left V 0 bases short and J 4 bases short, with 9 bases between. CDR1 WSHSY and CDR2 SAAADI come from the germline V gene. This CDR3 comprises 14 residues. The CDR3 reads CASSESAKSYGYTF. The DNA for the CDR3 is TGCGCCAGCAGTGAGTCAGCGAAGAGCTATGGCTACACCTTC.

The chain joins TRBV4-3 to TRBJ2-2; 9 bases align to TRBD2. This CDR3 has 17 amino acids. Germline V gives CDR1 LGHNA, CDR2 YSLEER. V shed 0 bases and J 7 bases; nucleotides not matched to a gene: 9. The CDR3 sequence is CASSQEPAGGPSGELFF. CDR3 in DNA: TGCGCCAGCAGCCAAGAGCCGGCGGGAGGGCCTAGCGGGGAGCTGTTTTTT.